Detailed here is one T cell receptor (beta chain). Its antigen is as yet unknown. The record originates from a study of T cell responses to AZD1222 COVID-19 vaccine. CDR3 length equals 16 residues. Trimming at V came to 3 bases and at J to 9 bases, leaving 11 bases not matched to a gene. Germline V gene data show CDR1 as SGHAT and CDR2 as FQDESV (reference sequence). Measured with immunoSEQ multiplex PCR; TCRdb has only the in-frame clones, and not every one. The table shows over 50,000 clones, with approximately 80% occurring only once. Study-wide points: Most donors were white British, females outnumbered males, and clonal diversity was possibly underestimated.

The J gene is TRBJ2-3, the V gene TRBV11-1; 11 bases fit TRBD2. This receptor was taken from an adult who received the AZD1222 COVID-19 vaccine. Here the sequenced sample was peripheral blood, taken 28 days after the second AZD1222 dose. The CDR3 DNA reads TGTGCCAGCAGCTTCCCAGGACTAGCGGGTCGCGGGACGCAGTATTTT. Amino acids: CASSFPGLAGRGTQYF. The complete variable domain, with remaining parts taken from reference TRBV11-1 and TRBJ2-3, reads EAEVAQSPRYKITEKSQAVAFWCDPISGHATLYWYRQILGQGPELLVQFQDESVVDDSQLPKDRFSAERLKGVDSTLKIQPAELGDSAMYLCASSFPGLAGRGTQYFGPGTRLTVL.